A single sample gave rise to the 13 T cell receptor beta chains below, sequenced in a study of T cells in Graves' hyperthyroidism and ophthalmopathy. The investigators amplified TCR beta CDR3 regions from RNA transcripts. TCR CDR3 underwent first-round RT-PCR with the HTBI primer set. TCRdb analysed the multiplex PCR reads with MiXCR anew, one entry per CDR3 protein. Among about 160,000 distinct CDR3 sequences listed, roughly 10% were seen once. The sample comprised blood. Receptors were obtained from a woman between 18 and 29 years old with Graves' hyperthyroidism that later progressed to Graves' ophthalmopathy.

The sample holds a few counts of this clonotype. V gene TRBV19 combines with J gene TRBJ2-3; unclear D gene. Germline V gene sequence: CDR1 LNHDA, CDR2 SQIVND (reference sequence). CDR3 size: 11 residues. The V end lost 7 bases, the J end lost 5 bases, and 7 bases lay between the germline ends. The CDR3 nucleotides are TGTGCCAGTATGATGGGAGATACGCAGTATTTT. This codes for CASMMGDTQYF.

This clonotype was found many times. The chain uses TRBV7-8 and TRBJ1-1; tentatively, D is TRBD1 (6 bases). CDR3 size: 12 residues. The V gene lost 3 bases and the J gene lost 11 bases, with 13 bases spanning the gap. Germline assignment: CDR1 SGHVS and CDR2 FQNEAQ. Here the CDR3 reads CASSFRGGRAFF. DNA of the CDR3: TGTGCCAGCAGCTTCAGGGGAGGGAGGGCTTTCTTT.

The CDR3 loop is CASSVGESGANVLTF. CDR3 DNA sequence: TGTGCCAGCAGCGTAGGAGAGTCTGGGGCCAACGTCCTGACTTTC. The chain couples TRBV9 to TRBJ2-6, with D unresolved. Germline V gene data show CDR1 as SGDLS and CDR2 as YYNGEE. CDR3 length: 15 amino acids. Trimming removed 0 bases from V and 1 base from J, with 5 bases in between.

This clonotype was observed at least ten times. The V gene is TRBV11-2, the J gene TRBJ2-1; 8 bases line up with TRBD1. Per the germline V gene, CDR1 is SGHAT and CDR2 is FQNNGV. This CDR3 is 15 amino acids long. After removal of 5 bases from V and 2 bases from J, the junction contained 5 bases not matched to a gene. The CDR3 DNA sequence: TGTGCCAGCAGCGTCGACAGGGGACCCTACAATGAGCAGTTCTTC. It encodes CASSVDRGPYNEQFF.

The gene calls are TRBV4-2 and TRBJ1-2; D possibly corresponds to TRBD1 (6 bases). The V end was cut by 3 bases, the J end by 4 bases, with 15 bases between. The V gene's germline CDR1 is LGHNA and CDR2 YNFKEQ. The CDR3 runs 15 residues. The CDR3 bases are TGTGCCAGCAGCCAGAATCACCGGGACATCTATGGCTACACCTTC. Translation gives CASSQNHRDIYGYTF.

The V call is TRBV4-1, the J call TRBJ1-5; unclear D gene. Trimming stripped 0 bases from V and 3 bases from J, with 3 bases between. Germline loops: CDR1 MGHRA, CDR2 YSYEKL. The CDR3 contains 13 residues. The CDR3 region has the DNA TGCGCCAGCAGCCAAGACCACAATCAGCCCCAGCATTTT. This encodes CASSQDHNQPQHF.

The table lists this clonotype with a few counts. This chain's CDR3 is CASSPERSTGELFF. CDR3 nucleotide sequence: TGTGCCAGTTCTCCCGAGCGATCCACCGGGGAGCTGTTTTTT. The rearrangement joins TRBV19 to TRBJ2-2; D is undetermined. The CDR3 totals 14 residues. From germline, CDR1 is LNHDA and CDR2 SQIVND (reference sequence). With 8 bases removed from V and 4 bases from J, the gap between germline ends came to 14 bases. The whole variable domain, filled in from reference TRBV19 and TRBJ2-2, reads DGGITQSPKYLFRKEGQNVTLSCEQNLNHDAMYWYRQDPGQGLRLIYYSQIVNDFQKGDIAEGYSVSREKKESFPLTVTSAQKNPTAFYLCASSPERSTGELFFGEGSRLTVL.

This clonotype was counted at least ten times. Here the CDR3 DNA reads TGTGCCAGCAGTTTGTTAACAGGGAACTCCTATAATTCACCCCTCCACTTT. This encodes CASSLLTGNSYNSPLHF. The V gene is TRBV28, the J gene TRBJ1-6; D might be TRBD1 (6 bases). Deletions cut 3 bases from V and 0 bases from J, with 12 bases between. The CDR3 contains 17 residues. Germline V gives CDR1 MDHEN, CDR2 SYDVKM.

This clonotype was counted many times. The chain recombines TRBV5-1 with TRBJ2-2, with D possibly matching TRBD2 (5 bases). Germline CDR1 reads SGHRS; CDR2 reads YFSETQ. V was cut by 1 base and J by 6 bases, with 7 bases left in between. This CDR3 comprises 13 residues. The CDR3, as DNA: TGCGCCAGCAGCTTGAGAGGGCCCGGGGAGCTGTTTTTT. Its translation: CASSLRGPGELFF.

This clonotype showed up many times. It is unclear where the CDR3 begins or ends on the DNA, so no DNA is shown, and the CDR3 is as TCRdb lists it. The chain carries TRBV12-3 or TRBV12-4 and TRBJ2-2; no DNA check was done on the table's D call, TRBD1. The CDR3 has 15 residues if both end residues are counted. The CDR3 region is CASSFLAGDTGELFF.

Ten or more counts support this clonotype. The rearrangement uses TRBV10-3 and TRBJ2-3; D is undetermined. V lost 4 bases and J 0 bases, leaving 11 bases between the germline ends. CDR1 and CDR2 from the germline V gene are ENHRY and SYGVKD. The length of the CDR3 is 15 residues. The CDR3 loop is CAISVSETSTDTQYF. CDR3 nucleotides: TGTGCCATCAGTGTCTCTGAAACTAGCACAGATACGCAGTATTTT.

This clonotype was seen repeatedly, ten times or more. The CDR3 loop is CASSAWDLGDTQYF. CDR3 bases: TGTGCCAGCAGTGCATGGGACCTCGGGGATACGCAGTATTTT. V gene TRBV25-1 combines with J gene TRBJ2-3, with D possibly called TRBD1 or TRBD2 (5 bases each). This CDR3 comprises 14 residues. Germline CDR1 reads MGHDK; CDR2 reads SYGVNS. V was shortened by 4 bases and J by 6 bases, with 14 bases between the two germline ends. Variable domain in full (rest from reference TRBV25-1 and TRBJ2-3): EADIYQTPRYLVIGTGKKITLECSQTMGHDKMYWYQQDPGMELHLIHYSYGVNSTEKGDLSSESTVSRIRTEHFPLTLESARPSHTSQYLCASSAWDLGDTQYFGPGTRLTVL.

J is TRBJ2-1 and V is TRBV4-2; 7 positions match TRBD2. The CDR3 has 16 residues. V gave up 4 bases and J gave up 1 base; unmatched junction bases: 7. Germline V gene lookup returns CDR1 LGHNA and CDR2 YNFKEQ. The CDR3 here is CASSLAGGTSYNEQFF. The CDR3 coding sequence is TGTGCCAGCAGCCTAGCCGGGGGGACTTCCTACAATGAGCAGTTCTTC.